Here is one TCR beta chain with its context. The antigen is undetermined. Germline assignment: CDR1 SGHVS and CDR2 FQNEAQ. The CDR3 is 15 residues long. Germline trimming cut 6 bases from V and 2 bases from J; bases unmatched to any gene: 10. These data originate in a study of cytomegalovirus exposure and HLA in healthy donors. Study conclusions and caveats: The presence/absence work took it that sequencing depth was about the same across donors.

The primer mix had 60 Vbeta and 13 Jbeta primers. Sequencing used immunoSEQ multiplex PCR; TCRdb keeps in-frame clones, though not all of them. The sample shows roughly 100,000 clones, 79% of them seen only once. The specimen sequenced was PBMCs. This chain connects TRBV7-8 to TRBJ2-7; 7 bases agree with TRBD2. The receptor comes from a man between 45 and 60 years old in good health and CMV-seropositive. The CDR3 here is CASSRSGTIPYEQYF. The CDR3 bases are TGTGCCAGCAGTCGTTCCGGGACTATCCCCTACGAGCAGTACTTC.